The T cell receptor beta chain under discussion was sequenced for a study of T cell repertoires in cytomegalovirus infection. TCRdb re-called the reads with MiXCR, one entry per CDR3 protein. This table has roughly 230,000 distinct CDR3 sequences, roughly 22% appearing once. The CDR3 runs 13 residues. Germline loops: CDR1 MNHEY, CDR2 SMNVEV (reference sequence). V dropped 6 bases and J dropped 6 bases, with 13 bases sitting between them. The receptor's source is a human donor in good health (CMV status not recorded). Some clones in this sample may be carry-over from other donors' samples. The chain is built from TRBV27 and TRBJ2-3; no firm D call. Sequenced: CD8+ T cells from PBMCs. This CDR3 reads CASRQLVSDTQYF. The CDR3 region has the DNA TGTGCCAGCAGACAACTTGTCTCCGATACGCAGTATTTT.